The present entry profiles one T cell receptor beta chain with its context. What it recognizes is unknown. These data belong to a study of shared clonotypes between healthy human individuals. Whole-study findings and limits: Larger estimated richness was generally seen in naive subsets than in memory subsets. Tissue TCR repertoires likely differ from these blood-only repertoires. Compared with clonotypes that all four donors shared, non-shared clonotypes had lower generation probabilities.

V was pared by 5 bases and J by 4 bases, with 14 bases between. This CDR3 spans 14 amino acids. The V gene's germline CDR1 is LNHDA and CDR2 SQIVND (reference sequence). Deep was the level used in running the assay. Method: immunoSEQ multiplex PCR; TCRdb's copy keeps in-frame clones and lacks some. The sample lists over 1.5 million clones, 95% to 99% occurring once. The chain is built from TRBV19 and TRBJ1-1; no definite D call. Material for sequencing was naive CD4+ T cells sorted from blood. Subset in this sample: CD45RA+ positively selected. The source is a man under 40 in good health. The CDR3 region has the DNA TGTGCCAGTAGTCCCCAAGTCGTGAGCACTGAAGCTTTCTTT. Its protein product is CASSPQVVSTEAFF.